This T cell receptor (beta chain) appears in the sequencing data of a study of glioma-infiltrating T cells after dendritic cell vaccination. Profiling relied on immunoSEQ multiplex PCR, and the TCRdb table lists in-frame clones only, not all of them. The sample lists roughly 100,000 clones; roughly 79% were seen once. The sequences come from blood, collected before dendritic cell vaccination. The clonotype was recovered from a human donor with glioblastoma.

CDR3 residues: CASSEPTGTF. The DNA for the CDR3 is TGTGCCAGCAGTGAGCCGACAGGGACCTTC. The V gene is TRBV6-6, the J gene TRBJ1-2; 7 bases align to TRBD1. This CDR3 has 10 amino acids. Trimming took 5 bases from V and 14 from J; bases not matched to a gene: 5. The germline V gene has CDR1 MNHNY and CDR2 SVGAGI (reference sequence).